The source of this T cell receptor (beta chain) is a study of T cell responses to AZD1222 COVID-19 vaccine. The study, taken as a whole, reports: Baseline seropositives among AZD1222 recipients totaled only six or seven. Among spike-specific TCRs, nearly half reportedly target unmutated variant regions. Two AZD1222 administrations were followed by greater Spike-specific TCR breadth and depth.

The method was immunoSEQ multiplex PCR; TCRdb's version includes in-frame clones alone and lacks a portion of them. Of some 170,000 clones listed, around 94% are singletons. With regard to this clone: The antigen is unknown.

V lost 2 bases to trimming and J lost 7 bases, with 17 bases between them. This CDR3 region has 16 residues. Looked up from germline, CDR1 is MNHEY and CDR2 is SVGAGI. This TCR derives from an adult who received the AZD1222 COVID-19 vaccine. The starting material was peripheral blood, obtained 28 days after the second AZD1222 dose. The chain carries TRBV6-5 and TRBJ2-2; D might be TRBD1 or TRBD2, each matching 5 bases. The DNA of the CDR3 is TGTGCCAGCAGTTACAGTAGTCCGGGGCGGAACGGGGAGCTGTTTTTT. Residues: CASSYSSPGRNGELFF.